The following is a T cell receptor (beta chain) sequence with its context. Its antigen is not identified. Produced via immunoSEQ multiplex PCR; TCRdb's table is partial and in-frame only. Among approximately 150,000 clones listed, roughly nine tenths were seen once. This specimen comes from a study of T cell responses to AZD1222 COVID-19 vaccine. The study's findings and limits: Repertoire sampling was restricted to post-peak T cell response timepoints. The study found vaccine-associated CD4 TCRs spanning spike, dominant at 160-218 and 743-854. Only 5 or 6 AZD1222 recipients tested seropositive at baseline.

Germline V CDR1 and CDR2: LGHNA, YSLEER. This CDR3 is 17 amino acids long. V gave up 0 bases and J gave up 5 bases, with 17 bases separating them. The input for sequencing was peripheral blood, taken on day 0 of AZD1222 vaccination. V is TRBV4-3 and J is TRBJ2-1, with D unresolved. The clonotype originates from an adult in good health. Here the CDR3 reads CASSQDLMASLHNEQFF. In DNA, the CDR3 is TGCGCCAGCAGCCAAGATTTGATGGCCTCCCTCCACAATGAGCAGTTCTTC.